Each of the 4 T cell receptor beta chains below was sequenced from the same sample in a study of blood T cell repertoires in COVID-19. Sequencing used immunoSEQ multiplex PCR; TCRdb keeps in-frame clones, though not all of them. The table has around 170,000 clones, roughly 80% seen once. The sequenced material came from peripheral blood. Receptor source: a woman older than 75 with acute or convalescent COVID-19.

V gene TRBV5-1 combines with J gene TRBJ2-3; D remains unclear. V lost 1 base and J lost 3, with 9 bases in between. CDR1 is SGHRS and CDR2 is YFSETQ in the germline V gene. CDR3 length: 14 amino acids. DNA for the CDR3: TGCGCCAGCAGCTTGACAACGCAGACAGATACGCAGTATTTT. This codes for CASSLTTQTDTQYF.

This rearrangement joins TRBV15 to TRBJ1-4, with 8 bases lining up with TRBD1. The length of the CDR3 is 15 residues. Germline CDR1 and CDR2: LNHNV and YYDKDF (reference sequence). Trimming took 8 bases from V and 4 from J; bases not matched to a gene: 9. Written as DNA, the CDR3 is TGTGCCACCGGACAGGGCGGCGGGGGTAATGAAAAACTGTTTTTT. This sequence encodes CATGQGGGGNEKLFF.

This clone was counted once. J is TRBJ2-7 and V is TRBV6-2 or TRBV6-3; no clear D gene. Between the trimmed V and J ends, which lost 5 bases and 2 bases, there was a span of 16 bases. The CDR3 sequence is 15 residues long. Germline CDR1 reads MNHEY; CDR2 reads SVGEGT. The CDR3 loop reads CASSTPRFKPYEQYF. DNA for the CDR3: TGTGCCAGCAGTACCCCCCGGTTCAAGCCCTACGAGCAGTACTTC.

The chain uses TRBV7-9 and TRBJ1-1; D is ambiguous. Germline CDR1 SEHNR, CDR2 FQNEAQ (reference sequence). Deletions cut 5 bases from V and 10 bases from J, with 14 bases between. The CDR3 length is 12 residues. The CDR3 reads CASSEKAVGAFF. CDR3 DNA sequence: TGTGCCAGCAGCGAGAAGGCGGTAGGAGCTTTCTTT.